This note documents a single T cell receptor beta chain sequence. Germline V gives CDR1 WSHSY, CDR2 SAAADI. Trimming removed 8 bases from V and 3 bases from J, with 20 bases in between. There are 15 residues in the CDR3. The sample is drawn from a study of blood T cell repertoires in COVID-19. Study-wide background: Both acute and convalescent COVID-19 samples were obtained from the United States, Italy and Spain. PBMCs, B-cell-depleted T cells, or T cells provided the cDNA or gDNA that made up the material.

In the source study's methods: Amplifying reference gene primers gave estimates of nucleated cell counts. Sequencing used immunoSEQ multiplex PCR; TCRdb keeps in-frame clones, though not all of them. D and trimming come from the DNA, and the V and J calls and clone size come from that table. The table lists 40,000 to 60,000 clones, 80% to 85% of them singletons. The sequenced sample was peripheral blood. The clonotype originates from a man aged 50-59 years with acute or convalescent COVID-19. The chain is built from TRBV10-2 and TRBJ2-7, with a tentative D call TRBD1 (6 bases). The CDR3 nucleotides read TGCGCCAGCGGCCTGAGACAGGCGGCAAGCTACGAGCAGTACTTC. Translated, it gives CASGLRQAASYEQYF.